One sample yielded the 14 T cell receptor beta chains listed below, sequenced in a study of molecular identifiers for immune sequencing clone quantification. TCRdb reprocessed the PCR reads via MiXCR and lists one record per CDR3 protein. The sample records about half a million distinct CDR3 sequences, around 23% being singletons. Sequenced material: naive CD8+ T cells from blood, with Jurkat cell RNA spiked in. The subset: FACS-sorted CD8+CD4-CCR7+CD45RA+ naive T cells. These TCRs come from a human donor in good health. Some libraries in this study had Jurkat cell RNA spiked in.

This clonotype was found a few times. One end of the junction fails to match germline, which may point to a read error. The chain joins TRBV6-6 to TRBJ2-7; 11 nucleotides match TRBD1. This CDR3 has 15 residues. Germline assignment: CDR1 MNHNY and CDR2 SVGAGI (reference sequence). The CDR3 loop reads CASSNLDRGPEERYF. In DNA, the CDR3 is TGTGCCAGCAGTAACCTGGACAGGGGGCCGGAGGAGCGGTACTTC.

At least ten counts were recorded for this clonotype. This sequence joins TRBV9 and TRBJ2-3, with 14 bases that match TRBD2. The CDR3 contains 16 residues. Germline assignment: CDR1 SGDLS and CDR2 YYNGEE. Germline trimming cut 1 base from V and 6 bases from J; bases unmatched to any gene: 4. The CDR3 nucleotides read TGTGCCAGCAGCGTATACGGGACTAGCGGGGGTGATACGCAGTATTTT. Translating gives CASSVYGTSGGDTQYF.

This clonotype was seen only a few times. This chain links TRBV7-9 with TRBJ1-2; tentatively, D is TRBD1 (5 bases). Trimming pared 5 bases from V and 3 bases from J, leaving 13 bases between. Germline V gene sequence: CDR1 SEHNR, CDR2 FQNEAQ (reference sequence). This CDR3 is built from 14 residues. Here the CDR3 reads CASSQVGGYYGYTF. CDR3 coding DNA: TGTGCCAGCAGCCAGGTCGGGGGTTACTATGGCTACACCTTC.

In this sample, this clonotype turned up once. The junction shows a germline mismatch at one end, possibly a read error. The gene calls are TRBV5-1 and TRBJ2-5; the match to TRBD2 covers 10 bases. The CDR3 is 19 residues long. Germline assignment: CDR1 SGHRS and CDR2 YFSETQ. This CDR3 reads CASSLSPPSTSGPSRPPSF. CDR3 bases: TGCGCCAGCAGCTTGAGCCCCCCCTCGACTAGCGGGCCATCGCGGCCCCCGTCCTTC.

The rearrangement joins TRBV11-2 to TRBJ1-1; D perhaps matches TRBD1 (5 bases). This CDR3 spans 16 amino acids. CDR1 and CDR2 (germline): SGHAT, FQNNGV. With 4 bases removed from V and 1 base from J, the gap between germline ends came to 16 bases. The CDR3 protein is CASSSGAWEGNTEAFF. The CDR3 coding sequence is TGTGCCAGCAGCTCCGGGGCGTGGGAAGGGAACACTGAAGCTTTCTTT.

Points on this clonotype: A much larger clonotype is one base distant, so this may be a read error. The V call is TRBV7-6, the J call TRBJ1-1; the D gene is possibly TRBD1 (5 bases). Germline loops: CDR1 SGHVS, CDR2 FNYEAQ. CDR3 length: 16 residues. As DNA, the CDR3 is TGTACCAGCAGCTTTGGTACAGGAGGACCGAACACTGAAGCTTTCTTT. Its protein is CTSSFGTGGPNTEAFF.

This clonotype was counted at least ten times. The chain couples TRBV13 to TRBJ2-5; D unclear. The ends were cut back, 0 bases at V and 7 bases at J, with 15 bases in the middle. Germline CDR1 and CDR2: PRHDT and FYEKMQ (reference sequence). The CDR3 covers 15 residues. In nucleotides, the CDR3 is TGTGCCAGCAGCTTAGGGAGGTCCGCTGAAGGGACCCAGTACTTC. Protein product: CASSLGRSAEGTQYF. Full variable domain (outside the CDR3, taken from reference TRBV13 and TRBJ2-5): AAGVIQSPRHLIKEKRETATLKCYPIPRHDTVYWYQQGPGQDPQFLISFYEKMQSDKGSIPDRFSAQQFSDYHSELNMSSLELGDSALYFCASSLGRSAEGTQYFGPGTRLLVL.

The rearrangement joins TRBV27 to TRBJ1-1, with 9 bases that match TRBD1. Germline values: CDR1 MNHEY, CDR2 SMNVEV (reference sequence). With 6 bases clipped from V and 3 bases from J, the junction kept 5 bases outside the gene matches. The CDR3 runs 14 residues. The CDR3 sequence: CASSFTGGYTEAFF. The CDR3 DNA reads as TGTGCCAGCAGCTTTACAGGGGGCTACACTGAAGCTTTCTTT.

Details on this clonotype: This may come from a read error, since a much larger clone is one base off. The chain uses TRBV5-1 and TRBJ2-4; D remains unclear. CDR1 and CDR2 (germline): SGHRS, YFSETQ. The CDR3 runs to 13 residues. This CDR3 reads CASSLERENIQCF. The CDR3 region has the DNA TGCGCCAGCAGCTTGGAGCGCGAGAACATTCAGTGCTTC.

This clonotype has only a few counts. The V call is TRBV28, the J call TRBJ1-1; 8 bases are shared with TRBD1. Trimming took 4 bases from V and 1 from J; bases not matched to a gene: 2. The length of the CDR3 is 14 residues. Germline lookup yields CDR1 MDHEN and CDR2 SYDVKM. The CDR3 nucleotides read TGTGCCAGCAGTTGGGACAGGCCGAACACTGAAGCTTTCTTT. Its protein is CASSWDRPNTEAFF.

About this clonotype: Since a much larger clone is just one base distant, this may be a read error. The CDR3 ends on some other residue instead of the conserved phenylalanine or tryptophan, so this is likely a read error. This chain joins TRBV9 and TRBJ2-7; D unclear. CDR1 is SGDLS, CDR2 YYNGEE, per germline. The germline V and J ends were trimmed by 0 bases and 6 bases, with 4 bases remaining between them. The CDR3 sequence is 11 residues long. CDR3 sequence reads: CASSVGAEQYS. The CDR3 nucleotides are TGTGCCAGCAGCGTAGGGGCCGAGCAGTACTCC.

Note on this clonotype: Being one base from a much bigger clone, this may be a read error. The chain is built from TRBV11-2 and TRBJ2-5, with D uncertain. The CDR3 is made up of 12 amino acids. Germline V gives CDR1 SGHAT, CDR2 FQNNGV. In DNA, the CDR3 is TGTGCCAGCAGCTCGATTCAAGAGTCCCAGTACTTC. Protein: CASSSIQESQYF.

This clonotype has only a few counts. The chain joins TRBV7-2 to TRBJ1-1; TRBD1 aligns across 9 bases. The V gene's germline CDR1 is SGHTA and CDR2 FQGNSA. The V segment lost 5 bases and the J segment 2 bases; nucleotides outside the gene matches: 9. The CDR3 length is 16 residues. DNA for the CDR3: TGTGCCAGCAGCCAGGGACAGGGAGGGGGTAACACTGAAGCTTTCTTT. This codes for CASSQGQGGGNTEAFF.

This clonotype has a count of ten or more. CDR3 region: CASSLTGARGTEAFF. In nucleotides, the CDR3 is TGTGCCAGCAGTTTAACAGGGGCACGGGGTACTGAAGCTTTCTTT. The chain joins TRBV27 to TRBJ1-1; 7 nucleotides agree with TRBD1. The CDR3 runs 15 residues. Germline V lookup: CDR1 MNHEY, CDR2 SMNVEV (reference sequence). Unmatched junction bases numbered 8, after V lost 2 bases and J lost 5 bases.